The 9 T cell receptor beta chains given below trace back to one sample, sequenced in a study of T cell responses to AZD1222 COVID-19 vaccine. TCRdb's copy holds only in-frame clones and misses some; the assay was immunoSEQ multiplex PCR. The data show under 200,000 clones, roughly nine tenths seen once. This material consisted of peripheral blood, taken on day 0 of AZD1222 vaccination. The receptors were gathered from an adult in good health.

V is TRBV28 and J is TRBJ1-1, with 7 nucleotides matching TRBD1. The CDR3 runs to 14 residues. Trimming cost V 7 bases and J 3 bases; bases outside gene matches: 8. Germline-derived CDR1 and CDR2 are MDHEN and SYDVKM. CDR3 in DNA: TGTGCCAGCACCCAGGTAGGGGGCTACACTGAAGCTTTCTTT. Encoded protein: CASTQVGGYTEAFF.

CDR3 DNA: TGTGCCAGCAGCTTGGTGGGCTTGAACACTGAAGCTTTCTTT. It is translated as CASSLVGLNTEAFF. The rearrangement links TRBV5-4 to TRBJ1-1; D call uncertain. CDR1 is SGHNT, CDR2 YYREEE, per germline (reference sequence). Between the trimmed V and J ends, which lost 0 bases and 0 bases, there was a span of 6 bases. This CDR3 has 14 residues.

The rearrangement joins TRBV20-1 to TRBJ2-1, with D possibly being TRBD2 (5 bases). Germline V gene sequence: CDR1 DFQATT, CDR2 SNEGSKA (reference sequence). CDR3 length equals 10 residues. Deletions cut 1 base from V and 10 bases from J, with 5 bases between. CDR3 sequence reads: CSARAGEQFF. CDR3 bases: TGCAGTGCTAGAGCGGGGGAGCAGTTCTTC.

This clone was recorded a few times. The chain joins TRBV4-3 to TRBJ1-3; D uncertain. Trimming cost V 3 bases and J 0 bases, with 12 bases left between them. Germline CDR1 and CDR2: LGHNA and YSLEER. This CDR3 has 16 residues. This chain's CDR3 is CASSQNGRTSGNTIYF. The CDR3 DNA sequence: TGCGCCAGCAGCCAGAACGGACGGACCTCTGGAAACACCATATATTTT.

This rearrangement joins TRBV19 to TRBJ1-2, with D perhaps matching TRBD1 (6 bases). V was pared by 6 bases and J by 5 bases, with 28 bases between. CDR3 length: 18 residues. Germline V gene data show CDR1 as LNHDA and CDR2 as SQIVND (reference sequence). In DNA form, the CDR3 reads TGTGCCAGTAGGGGCCGAGAACGTCCGGGACAACGGAGGTATGGCTACACCTTC. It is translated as CASRGRERPGQRRYGYTF. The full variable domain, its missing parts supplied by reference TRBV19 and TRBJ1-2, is DGGITQSPKYLFRKEGQNVTLSCEQNLNHDAMYWYRQDPGQGLRLIYYSQIVNDFQKGDIAEGYSVSREKKESFPLTVTSAQKNPTAFYLCASRGRERPGQRRYGYTFGSGTRLTVV.

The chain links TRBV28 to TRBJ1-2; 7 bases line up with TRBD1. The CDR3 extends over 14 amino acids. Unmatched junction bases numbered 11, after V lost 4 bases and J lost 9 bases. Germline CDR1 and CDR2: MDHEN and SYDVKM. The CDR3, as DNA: TGTGCCAGCAGTTCGACAGGGTACATCTTACGCTACACCTTC. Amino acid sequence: CASSSTGYILRYTF.

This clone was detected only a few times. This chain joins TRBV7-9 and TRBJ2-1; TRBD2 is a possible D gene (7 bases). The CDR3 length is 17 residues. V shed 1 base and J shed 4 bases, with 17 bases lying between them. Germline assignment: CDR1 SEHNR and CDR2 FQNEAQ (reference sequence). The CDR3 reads CASSLVAGQGGYNEQFF. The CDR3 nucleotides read TGTGCCAGCAGCTTAGTAGCGGGTCAAGGGGGATACAATGAGCAGTTCTTC.

The CDR3 loop is CASSFPPGGSGSPYEQYF. CDR3 in DNA: TGTGCCAGCAGTTTCCCCCCGGGGGGTAGCGGATCCCCCTACGAGCAGTACTTC. J is TRBJ2-7 and V is TRBV28; 7 nucleotides agree with TRBD2. The CDR3 has 18 amino acids. With 3 bases clipped from V and 2 bases from J, the junction kept 16 bases outside the gene matches. From germline, CDR1 is MDHEN and CDR2 SYDVKM. Supplemented by reference TRBV28 and TRBJ2-7, the full variable domain reads DVKVTQSSRYLVKRTGEKVFLECVQDMDHENMFWYRQDPGLGLRLIYFSYDVKMKEKGDIPEGYSVSREKKERFSLILESASTNQTSMYLCASSFPPGGSGSPYEQYFGPGTRLTVT.

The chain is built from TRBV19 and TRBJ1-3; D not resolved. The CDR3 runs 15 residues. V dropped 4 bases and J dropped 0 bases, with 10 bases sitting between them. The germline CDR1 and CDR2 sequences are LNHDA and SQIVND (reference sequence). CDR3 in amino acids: CASSTGPISGNTIYF. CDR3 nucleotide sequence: TGTGCCAGTAGTACCGGACCGATCTCTGGAAACACCATATATTTT. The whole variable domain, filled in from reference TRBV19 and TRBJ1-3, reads DGGITQSPKYLFRKEGQNVTLSCEQNLNHDAMYWYRQDPGQGLRLIYYSQIVNDFQKGDIAEGYSVSREKKESFPLTVTSAQKNPTAFYLCASSTGPISGNTIYFGEGSWLTVV.